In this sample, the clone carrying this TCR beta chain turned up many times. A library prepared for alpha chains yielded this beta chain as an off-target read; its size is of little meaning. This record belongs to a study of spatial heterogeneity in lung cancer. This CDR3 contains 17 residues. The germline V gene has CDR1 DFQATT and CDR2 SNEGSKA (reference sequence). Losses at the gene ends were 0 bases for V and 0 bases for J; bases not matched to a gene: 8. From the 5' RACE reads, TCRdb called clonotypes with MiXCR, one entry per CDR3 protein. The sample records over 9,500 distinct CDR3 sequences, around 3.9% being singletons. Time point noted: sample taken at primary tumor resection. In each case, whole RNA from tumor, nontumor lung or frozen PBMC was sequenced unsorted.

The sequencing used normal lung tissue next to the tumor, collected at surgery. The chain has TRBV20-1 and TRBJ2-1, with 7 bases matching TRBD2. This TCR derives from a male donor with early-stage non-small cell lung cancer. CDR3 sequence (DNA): TGCAGTGCTAGAGATCCCGCGGGAGAGTACTCCTACAATGAGCAGTTCTTC. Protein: CSARDPAGEYSYNEQFF.